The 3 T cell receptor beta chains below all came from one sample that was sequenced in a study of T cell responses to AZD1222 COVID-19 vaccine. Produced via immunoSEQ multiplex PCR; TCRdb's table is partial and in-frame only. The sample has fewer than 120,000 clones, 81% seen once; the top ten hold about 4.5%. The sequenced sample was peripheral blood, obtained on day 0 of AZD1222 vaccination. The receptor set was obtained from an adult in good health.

CDR3 bases: TGCGCCAGTCGACTAGCGGGGAGACTCAACACCGGGGAGCTGTTTTTT. Translating gives CASRLAGRLNTGELFF. This sequence joins TRBV5-1 and TRBJ2-2, with TRBD2 matching 11 bases. The CDR3 is 16 amino acids. The germline V gene encodes CDR1 SGHRS and CDR2 YFSETQ. The V and J ends lost 8 bases and 2 bases, in that order; junction bases with no gene match: 8. The complete variable domain, with remaining parts taken from reference TRBV5-1 and TRBJ2-2, reads KAGVTQTPRYLIKTRGQQVTLSCSPISGHRSVSWYQQTPGQGLQFLFEYFSETQRNKGNFPGRFSGRQFSNSRSEMNVSTLELGDSALYLCASRLAGRLNTGELFFGEGSRLTVL.

CDR3 in amino acids: CASSQDTGTGGYEQYF. DNA of the CDR3: TGCGCCAGCAGCCAAGATACTGGGACAGGGGGTTACGAGCAGTACTTC. V gene TRBV4-3 combines with J gene TRBJ2-7; 11 nucleotides align to TRBD1. Germline V CDR1 and CDR2: LGHNA, YSLEER. The CDR3 consists of 16 residues. The J segment lost 4 bases and the V segment lost 0 bases, leaving 5 bases of the junction unmatched.

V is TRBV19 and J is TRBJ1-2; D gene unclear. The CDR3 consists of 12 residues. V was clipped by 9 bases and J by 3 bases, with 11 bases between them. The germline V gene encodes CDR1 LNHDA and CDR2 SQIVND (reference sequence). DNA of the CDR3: TGTGCCAGCCAGAAGACCGACTATGGCTACACCTTC. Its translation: CASQKTDYGYTF.